This T cell receptor beta chain was captured by sequencing in a study of breast tumors, draining lymph nodes, adjacent tissues. Findings of the study overall: The lymph node origin of tumor T cells was framed as consistent with a hypothesis, not demonstrated. The data were judged consistent with most tumor T cells coming from lymph node and expanding in tumor. Tumor repertoires ranked between lymph nodes and nontumor tissue in diversity, with V and J gene preferences.

This clonotype was counted ten times or more. Its specificity is unknown. Samples came from axillary lymph nodes draining the breast cancer. The V end lost 2 bases, the J end lost 2 bases, and 10 bases lay between the germline ends. This CDR3 spans 13 amino acids. CDR1 is DFQATT, CDR2 SNEGSKA, per germline (reference sequence). TCRdb re-derived calls from the multiplex PCR reads in MiXCR, one entry per CDR3 protein. The data contain about 110,000 distinct CDR3 sequences, more than 30% of them seen just once; the ten biggest clones take up about 6%. V usage is TRBV20-1 and J usage is TRBJ2-7; the D gene is possibly TRBD1 (6 bases). This TCR was sampled from a female donor with breast cancer. Some clones in this sample may be carry-over from other donors' samples. Sample: axillary lymph node tissue. The CDR3 DNA follows: TGCAGTGCTAGAAAACAGGGCACCTACGAGCAGTACTTC. Protein product: CSARKQGTYEQYF.